These 29 T cell receptor beta chains were sequenced from one sample in a study of shared clonotypes between healthy human individuals. Sequencing was performed with immunoSEQ multiplex PCR; in TCRdb, only in-frame clones are kept and a portion is missing. Here the sample spans some 2 million clones, about 95% being singletons. Material: naive CD4+ T cells sorted from blood. This sample's subset: CD45RA+ positively selected. The receptors originated from a man younger than 30 in good health.

The gene calls are TRBV6-6 and TRBJ1-2, with 7 bases identical to TRBD1. V was pared by 7 bases and J by 4 bases, with 6 bases of the junction left unmatched. Per the germline V gene, CDR1 is MNHNY and CDR2 is SVGAGI (reference sequence). The length of the CDR3 is 13 residues. The CDR3 here is CASKGQAPYGYTF. CDR3 DNA sequence: TGTGCCAGCAAAGGACAGGCGCCCTATGGCTACACCTTC.

The chain uses TRBV28 and TRBJ2-1; 13 bases are shared with TRBD2. The CDR3 runs to 16 residues. Germline loops: CDR1 MDHEN, CDR2 SYDVKM. J was trimmed by 5 bases and V by 6 bases; bases with no gene match: 7. CDR3 DNA: TGTGCCAGCAGGGAAGGAGGACTAGCGGGGGACAATGAGCAGTTCTTC. This codes for CASREGGLAGDNEQFF.

The chain combines TRBV5-4 with TRBJ2-6; 7 bases fit TRBD1. Germline CDR1 SGHNT, CDR2 YYREEE (reference sequence). J gave up 4 bases and V 3 bases, and 7 bases lay outside the gene matches. The CDR3 runs 16 residues. The CDR3 bases are TGTGCCAGCAGCTCGGACAGGCCTGGGGGGGCCAACGTCCTGACTTTC. This codes for CASSSDRPGGANVLTF. Together with reference TRBV5-4 and TRBJ2-6, the CDR3 gives the full variable domain: ETGVTQSPTHLIKTRGQQVTLRCSSQSGHNTVSWYQQALGQGPQFIFQYYREEENGRGNFPPRFSGLQFPNYSSELNVNALELDDSALYLCASSSDRPGGANVLTFGAGSRLTVL.

The genes are TRBV28 and TRBJ1-4; maybe TRBD1 (6 bases). Trimming removed 2 bases at V and 10 bases at J, with 8 bases between. The CDR3 is 12 residues long. Germline loops: CDR1 MDHEN, CDR2 SYDVKM. The CDR3: CASSLIQGKLFF. CDR3 bases: TGTGCCAGCAGTTTAATACAGGGAAAACTGTTTTTT.

This chain connects TRBV25-1 to TRBJ2-1; D may be TRBD2 (6 bases). CDR3 size: 15 residues. CDR1 is MGHDK, CDR2 SYGVNS, per germline. Trimming cost V 6 bases and J 5 bases, with 17 bases left between them. The CDR3 region has the DNA TGTGCCAGCAGCCTTAGCGGAAAGGGTAACAATGAGCAGTTCTTC. Protein: CASSLSGKGNNEQFF.

The chain employs TRBV19 and TRBJ2-1, with 11 bases fitting TRBD1. This CDR3 contains 14 residues. Germline V gene lookup returns CDR1 LNHDA and CDR2 SQIVND (reference sequence). J lost 7 bases, V lost 6 bases, and 5 bases had no gene match. The CDR3 spells CASSPGQGGNEQFF. The CDR3, as DNA: TGTGCCAGTAGCCCGGGACAGGGGGGAAATGAGCAGTTCTTC.

This clone was seen once. The gene calls are TRBV29-1 and TRBJ1-1; D is unresolved. The CDR3 runs to 13 residues. In germline, CDR1 is SQVTM, CDR2 ANQGSEA. V was cut by 4 bases and J by 1 base, with 10 bases left in between. The CDR3, as DNA: TGCAGCGTTGTATCGACCCCGAACACTGAAGCTTTCTTT. Protein: CSVVSTPNTEAFF.

The rearrangement links TRBV30 to TRBJ1-6; D is ambiguous. Germline assignment: CDR1 GTSNPN and CDR2 SVGIG (reference sequence). The CDR3 runs 16 residues. The germline V and J ends were trimmed by 3 bases and 0 bases, with 12 bases remaining between them. The DNA of the CDR3 is TGTGCCTGGAGCCAGGCTGAAAGCTCCTATAATTCACCCCTCCACTTT. This codes for CAWSQAESSYNSPLHF.

This clone has only one observation. The chain couples TRBV19 to TRBJ2-1; D is ambiguous. This CDR3 is 12 amino acids long. From germline, CDR1 is LNHDA and CDR2 SQIVND (reference sequence). V was shortened by 3 bases and J by 7 bases, with 7 bases between the two germline ends. This CDR3 reads CASSIQSNEQFF. The CDR3, as DNA: TGTGCCAGTAGTATTCAATCGAATGAGCAGTTCTTC.

This clone appeared once. The chain combines TRBV30 with TRBJ1-2; 8 bases are a match to TRBD1. This CDR3 is built from 13 residues. Unmatched junction bases numbered 4, after V lost 1 base and J lost 6 bases. Germline V gene sequence: CDR1 GTSNPN, CDR2 SVGIG (reference sequence). DNA of the CDR3: TGTGCCTGGAGTGGAGACAGGGGCGATGGCTACACCTTC. Translating it yields CAWSGDRGDGYTF.

The gene calls are TRBV29-1 and TRBJ1-1; D is possibly TRBD1 (5 bases). V was pared by 4 bases and J by 1 base, with 13 bases between. CDR3 length: 14 amino acids. Germline loops: CDR1 SQVTM, CDR2 ANQGSEA. The CDR3 is CSVVWGTGNTEAFF. In DNA, the CDR3 is TGCAGCGTTGTTTGGGGGACGGGGAACACTGAAGCTTTCTTT.

The chain has TRBV20-1 and TRBJ2-7, with D uncertain. Trimming cost V 1 base and J 7 bases, with 8 bases left between them. CDR1 is DFQATT, CDR2 SNEGSKA, per germline (reference sequence). The CDR3 covers 11 residues. CDR3 sequence: CSARAQREQYF. The CDR3 DNA reads as TGCAGTGCTAGAGCCCAAAGGGAGCAGTACTTC.

The genes are TRBV9 and TRBJ1-2; D is possibly TRBD1 (6 bases). From germline, CDR1 is SGDLS and CDR2 YYNGEE. Trimming removed 5 bases at V and 3 bases at J, with 17 bases between. CDR3 length: 15 amino acids. CDR3: CASRRGGQLDYGYTF. CDR3 coding DNA: TGTGCCAGCAGGAGAGGAGGACAGTTAGACTATGGCTACACCTTC.

As for this clone: Other DNA variants within this sample encode the same CDR3. This chain uses TRBV6-5 with TRBJ1-2; a possible D gene is TRBD1 (5 bases). There are 13 residues in the CDR3. V lost 0 bases and J lost 8, with 10 bases in between. CDR1 and CDR2 (germline): MNHEY, SVGAGI. The CDR3 sequence is CASSYSAGHGYTF. The CDR3, as DNA: TGTGCCAGCAGTTACTCCGCAGGGCACGGCTACACCTTC.

V usage is TRBV10-3 and J usage is TRBJ1-1; TRBD1 matches at 7 bases. V was clipped by 3 bases and J by 6 bases; unmatched bases: 4. The CDR3 is 13 amino acids. Germline V gene sequence: CDR1 ENHRY, CDR2 SYGVKD. CDR3 region: CAISERGQAEAFF. In DNA form, the CDR3 reads TGTGCCATCAGTGAAAGGGGGCAGGCTGAAGCTTTCTTT.

The V and J genes are TRBV7-2 and TRBJ1-6; 7 bases map to TRBD1. Germline assignment: CDR1 SGHTA and CDR2 FQGNSA. The ends lost 7 bases at V and 9 bases at J; junction bases unmatched: 9. This CDR3 contains 14 residues. The CDR3 DNA reads TGTGCCAGCACCCTGGGGCAGGGGGTTTCACCCCTCCACTTT. Translated, it gives CASTLGQGVSPLHF.

A single count supports this clone. V and J are TRBV7-2 and TRBJ2-1; 7 nucleotides match TRBD2. With 2 bases clipped from V and 6 bases from J, the junction kept 7 bases outside the gene matches. CDR3 length: 15 amino acids. Germline CDR1 is SGHTA and CDR2 is FQGNSA. The CDR3 spells CASSLLRELGNEQFF. The CDR3 bases are TGTGCCAGCAGCTTATTGCGGGAGTTGGGCAATGAGCAGTTCTTC. Full variable domain (remainder filled in from reference TRBV7-2 and TRBJ2-1): GAGVSQSPSNKVTEKGKDVELRCDPISGHTALYWYRQSLGQGLEFLIYFQGNSAPDKSGLPSDRFSAERTGGSVSTLTIQRTQQEDSAVYLCASSLLRELGNEQFFGPGTRLTVL.

This clone showed up just once. The V and J genes are TRBV10-2 and TRBJ1-6; D is possibly TRBD1 (6 bases). The germline V and J ends were trimmed by 6 bases and 6 bases, with 12 bases remaining between them. Germline lookup yields CDR1 WSHSY and CDR2 SAAADI. This CDR3 contains 14 residues. CDR3 nucleotides: TGCGCCAGCAGCCAGGAAGGGGGTAATTCACCCCTCCACTTT. It encodes CASSQEGGNSPLHF.

The rearrangement uses TRBV10-3 and TRBJ2-1, with TRBD1 matching 7 bases. The CDR3 has 15 residues. Germline V gene sequence: CDR1 ENHRY, CDR2 SYGVKD. The V gene end was trimmed by 0 bases and the J gene end by 7 bases; junction bases not matched to a gene: 6. The CDR3 protein is CAISESRDRRNEQFF. The CDR3 nucleotides read TGTGCCATCAGTGAGTCGAGGGACAGAAGGAATGAGCAGTTCTTC.

The chain combines TRBV2 with TRBJ2-3; D perhaps matches TRBD2 (7 bases). CDR3 length: 16 residues. Per germline, CDR1 SNHLY and CDR2 FYNNEI. V lost 7 bases and J 2 bases, leaving 19 bases between the germline ends. Here the CDR3 DNA reads TGTGCCAGCAACCCTCTGAGGGGGGGCGACACAGATACGCAGTATTTT. It is translated as CASNPLRGGDTDTQYF.

The V gene is TRBV19, the J gene TRBJ1-6; 8 bases fit TRBD1. CDR1 and CDR2 (germline): LNHDA, SQIVND (reference sequence). CDR3 length: 15 amino acids. V dropped 7 bases and J dropped 7; count of bases not matched to a gene: 9. CDR3 bases: TGTGCCAGTACGAAGGACAGGGCTGGGAATTCACCCCTCCACTTT. This codes for CASTKDRAGNSPLHF.

This chain connects TRBV10-3 to TRBJ2-3; D uncertain. The ends were cut back, 7 bases at V and 0 bases at J, with 8 bases in the middle. Looked up from germline, CDR1 is ENHRY and CDR2 is SYGVKD. The CDR3 spans 13 residues. Here the CDR3 reads CAINSRSTDTQYF. The DNA of the CDR3 is TGTGCCATCAACAGTAGGAGCACAGATACGCAGTATTTT.

Concerning this clone itself: The junction and the germline gene differ at one end; a read error may be behind it. The genes are TRBV25-1 and TRBJ1-2; tentative D call: TRBD1 (5 bases). The germline gives CDR1 MGHDK, CDR2 SYGVNS. This CDR3 has 14 residues. This CDR3 reads CASSGDLGRSHSAF. The CDR3 coding sequence is TGTGCCAGCAGTGGGGACTTGGGCAGGTCGCACAGCGCCTTC.

This chain connects TRBV9 to TRBJ2-3; D possibly corresponds to TRBD1 (6 bases). This CDR3 comprises 14 residues. Between the trimmed V and J ends, which lost 3 bases and 2 bases, there was a span of 10 bases. CDR1 SGDLS and CDR2 YYNGEE come from the germline V gene. The CDR3 reads CASSEDSDTDTQYF. CDR3 in DNA: TGTGCCAGCAGCGAGGACAGTGACACAGATACGCAGTATTTT. The variable domain in full, with the rest retrieved from reference TRBV9 and TRBJ2-3, is DSGVTQTPKHLITATGQRVTLRCSPRSGDLSVYWYQQSLDQGLQFLIQYYNGEERAKGNILERFSAQQFPDLHSELNLSSLELGDSALYFCASSEDSDTDTQYFGPGTRLTVL.

The gene calls are TRBV9 and TRBJ2-7; weak D call: TRBD2 (5 bases). The CDR3 loop spans 14 amino acids. Trimming shortened V by 3 bases and J by 3 bases, and 13 bases separated the two germline ends. Germline values: CDR1 SGDLS, CDR2 YYNGEE. This chain's CDR3 is CASSGTDYGYEQYF. In DNA form, the CDR3 reads TGTGCCAGCAGCGGGACCGACTACGGCTACGAGCAGTACTTC. The whole variable domain, filled in from reference TRBV9 and TRBJ2-7, reads DSGVTQTPKHLITATGQRVTLRCSPRSGDLSVYWYQQSLDQGLQFLIQYYNGEERAKGNILERFSAQQFPDLHSELNLSSLELGDSALYFCASSGTDYGYEQYFGPGTRLTVT.

The chain couples TRBV6-5 to TRBJ2-7, with D unclear. From germline, CDR1 is MNHEY and CDR2 SVGAGI. Deletions cut 6 bases from V and 6 bases from J, with 15 bases between. The CDR3 sequence is 13 residues long. CDR3 bases: TGTGCCAGCAGGACACTCGCTGGGGTCGAGCAGTACTTC. Amino acid sequence: CASRTLAGVEQYF.

In this sample, this clone turned up a few times. A read error may explain this, as a much larger clone is one base away. Other DNA sequences within the sample encode an identical CDR3. The V gene is TRBV7-2, the J gene TRBJ2-7; D is unresolved. This CDR3 is 11 amino acids long. CDR1 SGHTA and CDR2 FQGNSA come from the germline V gene. V was clipped by 4 bases and J by 3 bases, with 4 bases between them. CDR3 sequence reads: CASSSFYEQYF. The CDR3 DNA reads as TGTGCCAGCAGCTCCTTCTACGAGCAGTACTTC.

V and J are TRBV6-6 and TRBJ2-7, with D perhaps matching TRBD2 (5 bases). Trimming pared 2 bases from V and 3 bases from J, leaving 14 bases between. Per the germline V gene, CDR1 is MNHNY and CDR2 is SVGAGI (reference sequence). The CDR3 has 15 residues. The CDR3, as DNA: TGTGCCAGCAGTTACGGCCGAGGGCAGAACTACGAGCAGTACTTC. Translating it yields CASSYGRGQNYEQYF.

The chain joins TRBV7-8 to TRBJ2-7, with a possible D match to TRBD2 (7 bases). Trimming removed 5 bases from V and 8 bases from J, with 19 bases in between. The CDR3 loop spans 14 amino acids. CDR1 and CDR2 (germline): SGHVS, FQNEAQ. CDR3 sequence: CASSPNREGFKQYF. For the CDR3, the DNA is TGTGCCAGCAGCCCAAACAGGGAGGGCTTCAAGCAGTACTTC.